This TCR beta chain stems from a study of early T cells in non-severe SARS-CoV-2 infection. Study findings and constraints: The matching step, a VDJdb search, favored anti-spike CD8 responses and missed private and CD4 specificities.

TCRdb processed the 5' RACE reads anew with MiXCR; each CDR3 protein has one entry. Of roughly 90,000 distinct CDR3 sequences listed, 14% to 15% are singletons. Germline loops: CDR1 SEHNR, CDR2 FQNEAQ (reference sequence). The CDR3 loop spans 16 amino acids. The V and J ends lost 5 bases and 0 bases respectively, with 14 bases between them. Comment on this clonotype: What it recognizes is unknown.

The specimen was whole blood. The chain joins TRBV7-9 to TRBJ2-1; D might be TRBD1 (5 bases). This sequence originates from an adult who was a healthcare worker with PCR-confirmed SARS-CoV-2 infection or an uninfected control (not recorded which). The CDR3 region is CASSPIRQRSYNEQFF. The CDR3 coding sequence is TGTGCCAGCAGCCCTATCCGACAGCGCTCCTACAATGAGCAGTTCTTC.